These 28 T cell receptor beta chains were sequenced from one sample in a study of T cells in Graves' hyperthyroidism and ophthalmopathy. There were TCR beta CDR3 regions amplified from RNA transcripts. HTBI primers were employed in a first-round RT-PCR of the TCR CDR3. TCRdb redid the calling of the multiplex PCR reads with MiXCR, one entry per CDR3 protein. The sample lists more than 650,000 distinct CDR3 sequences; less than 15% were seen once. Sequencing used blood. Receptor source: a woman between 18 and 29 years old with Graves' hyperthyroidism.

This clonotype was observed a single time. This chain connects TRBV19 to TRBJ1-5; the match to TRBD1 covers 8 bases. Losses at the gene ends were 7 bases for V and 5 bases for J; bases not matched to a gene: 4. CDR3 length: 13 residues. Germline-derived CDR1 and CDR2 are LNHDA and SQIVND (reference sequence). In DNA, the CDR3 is TGTGCCAGTACCACAGGGGGGCATCAGCCCCAGCATTTT. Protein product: CASTTGGHQPQHF.

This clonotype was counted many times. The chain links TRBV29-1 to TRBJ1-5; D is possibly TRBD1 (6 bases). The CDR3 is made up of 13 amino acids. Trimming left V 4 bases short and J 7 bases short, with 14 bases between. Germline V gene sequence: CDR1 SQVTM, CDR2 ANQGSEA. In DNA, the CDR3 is TGCAGCGTTGCCGGGGGCAGAGGCCAGCCCCAGCATTTT. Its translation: CSVAGGRGQPQHF.

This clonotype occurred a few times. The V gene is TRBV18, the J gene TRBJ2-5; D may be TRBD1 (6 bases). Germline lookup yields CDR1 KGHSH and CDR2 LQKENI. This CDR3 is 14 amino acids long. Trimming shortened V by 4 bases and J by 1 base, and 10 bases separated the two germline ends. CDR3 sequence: CASSLWTAQETQYF. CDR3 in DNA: TGTGCCAGCTCACTCTGGACAGCCCAAGAGACCCAGTACTTC. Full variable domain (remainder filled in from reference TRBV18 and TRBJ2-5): NAGVMQNPRHLVRRRGQEARLRCSPMKGHSHVYWYRQLPEEGLKFMVYLQKENIIDESGMPKERFSAEFPKEGPSILRIQQVVRGDSAAYFCASSLWTAQETQYFGPGTRLLVL.

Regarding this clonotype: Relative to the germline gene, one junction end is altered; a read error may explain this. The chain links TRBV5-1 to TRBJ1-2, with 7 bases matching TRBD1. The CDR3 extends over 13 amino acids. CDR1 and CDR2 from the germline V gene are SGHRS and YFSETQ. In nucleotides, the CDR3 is TGTGCCAGCAGCCCCGACAGGGCGCGAGGCTACACCTTC. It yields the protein CASSPDRARGYTF. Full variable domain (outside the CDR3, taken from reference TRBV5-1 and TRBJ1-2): KAGVTQTPRYLIKTRGQQVTLSCSPISGHRSVSWYQQTPGQGLQFLFEYFSETQRNKGNFPGRFSGRQFSNSRSEMNVSTLELGDSALYLCASSPDRARGYTFGSGTRLTVV.

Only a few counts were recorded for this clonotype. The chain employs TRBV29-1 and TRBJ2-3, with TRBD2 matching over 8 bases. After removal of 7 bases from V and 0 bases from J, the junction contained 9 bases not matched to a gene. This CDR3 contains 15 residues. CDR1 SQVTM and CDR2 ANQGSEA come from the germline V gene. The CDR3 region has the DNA TGCAGCGCGGGAGGGGACTCCTCTAGCACAGATACGCAGTATTTT. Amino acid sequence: CSAGGDSSSTDTQYF.

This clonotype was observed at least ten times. The CDR3 region is CASSLYGRTSGSSNEQFF. In DNA form, the CDR3 reads TGCGCCAGCAGCTTGTACGGTCGGACTAGCGGGAGTTCCAATGAGCAGTTCTTC. The V call is TRBV5-1, the J call TRBJ2-1; 13 bases line up with TRBD2. Germline assignment: CDR1 SGHRS and CDR2 YFSETQ. J was trimmed by 6 bases and V by 1 base; bases with no gene match: 10. This CDR3 has 18 amino acids.

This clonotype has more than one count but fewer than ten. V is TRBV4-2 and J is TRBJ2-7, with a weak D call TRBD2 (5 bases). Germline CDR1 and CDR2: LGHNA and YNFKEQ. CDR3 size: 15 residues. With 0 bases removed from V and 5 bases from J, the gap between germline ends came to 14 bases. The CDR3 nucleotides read TGTGCCAGCAGCCAAGAGGCGGGCCCTAGTCACGAGCAGTACTTC. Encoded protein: CASSQEAGPSHEQYF.

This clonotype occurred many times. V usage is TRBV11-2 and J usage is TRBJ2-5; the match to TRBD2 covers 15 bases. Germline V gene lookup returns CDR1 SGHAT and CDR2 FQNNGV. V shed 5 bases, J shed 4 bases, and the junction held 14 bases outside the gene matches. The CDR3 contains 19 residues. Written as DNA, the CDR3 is TGTGCCAGCAGCCTAGGACTAGCGGGAGGGCCCCGGGAAGGAGAGACCCAGTACTTC. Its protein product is CASSLGLAGGPREGETQYF.

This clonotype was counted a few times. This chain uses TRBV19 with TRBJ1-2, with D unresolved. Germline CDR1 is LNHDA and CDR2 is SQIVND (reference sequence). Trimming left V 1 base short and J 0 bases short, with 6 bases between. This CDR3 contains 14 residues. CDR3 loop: CASSIALTNYGYTF. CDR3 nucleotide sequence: TGTGCCAGTAGTATAGCGCTAACTAACTATGGCTACACCTTC.

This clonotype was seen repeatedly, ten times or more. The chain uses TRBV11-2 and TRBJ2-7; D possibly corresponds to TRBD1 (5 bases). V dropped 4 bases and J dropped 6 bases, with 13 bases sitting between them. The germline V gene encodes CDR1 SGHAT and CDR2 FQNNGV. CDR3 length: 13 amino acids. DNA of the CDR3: TGTGCCAGCAGCTCGCTAAGTAGGGGCGAGCAGTACTTC. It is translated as CASSSLSRGEQYF.

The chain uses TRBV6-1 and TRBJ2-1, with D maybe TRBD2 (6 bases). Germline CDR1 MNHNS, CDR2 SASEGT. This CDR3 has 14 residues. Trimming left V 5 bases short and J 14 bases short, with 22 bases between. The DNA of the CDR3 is TGTGCCAGCAGTTATCGCTTTGGGGGGACGGTTGAGTTCTTC. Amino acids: CASSYRFGGTVEFF.

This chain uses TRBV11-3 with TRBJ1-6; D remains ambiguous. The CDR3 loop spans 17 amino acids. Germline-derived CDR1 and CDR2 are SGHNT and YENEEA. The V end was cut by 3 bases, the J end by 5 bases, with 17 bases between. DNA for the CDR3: TGTGCCAGCAGCTTCTGGGGAGGTCGGTCGGATAATTCACCCCTCCACTTT. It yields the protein CASSFWGGRSDNSPLHF. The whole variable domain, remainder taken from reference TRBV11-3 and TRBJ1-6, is EAGVVQSPRYKIIEKKQPVAFWCNPISGHNTLYWYLQNLGQGPELLIRYENEEAVDDSQLPKDRFSAERLKGVDSTLKIQPAELGDSAVYLCASSFWGGRSDNSPLHFGNGTRLTVT.

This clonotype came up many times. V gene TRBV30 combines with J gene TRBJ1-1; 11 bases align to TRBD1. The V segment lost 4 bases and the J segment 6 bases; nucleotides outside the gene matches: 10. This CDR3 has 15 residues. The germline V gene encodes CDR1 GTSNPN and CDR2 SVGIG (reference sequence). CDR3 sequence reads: CAWKPPGTGGPEAFF. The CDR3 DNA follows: TGTGCCTGGAAGCCGCCCGGGACAGGGGGTCCTGAAGCTTTCTTT. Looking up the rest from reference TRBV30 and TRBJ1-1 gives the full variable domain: SQTIHQWPATLVQPVGSPLSLECTVEGTSNPNLYWYRQAAGRGLQLLFYSVGIGQISSEVPQNLSASRPQDRQFILSSKKLLLSDSGFYLCAWKPPGTGGPEAFFGQGTRLTVV.

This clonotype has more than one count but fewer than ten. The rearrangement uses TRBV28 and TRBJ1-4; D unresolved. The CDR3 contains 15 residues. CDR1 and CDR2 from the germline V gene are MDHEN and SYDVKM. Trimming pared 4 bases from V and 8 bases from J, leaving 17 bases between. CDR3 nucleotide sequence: TGTGCCAGCAGTTCGCTAGAATGGGCAGAGGAAAAACTGTTTTTT. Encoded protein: CASSSLEWAEEKLFF.

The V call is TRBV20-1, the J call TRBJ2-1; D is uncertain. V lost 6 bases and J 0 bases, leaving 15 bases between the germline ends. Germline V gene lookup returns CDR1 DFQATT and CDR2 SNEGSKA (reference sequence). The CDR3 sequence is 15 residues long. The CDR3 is CSAIFFEVSYNEQFF. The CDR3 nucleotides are TGCAGTGCCATTTTTTTCGAGGTCTCCTACAATGAGCAGTTCTTC.

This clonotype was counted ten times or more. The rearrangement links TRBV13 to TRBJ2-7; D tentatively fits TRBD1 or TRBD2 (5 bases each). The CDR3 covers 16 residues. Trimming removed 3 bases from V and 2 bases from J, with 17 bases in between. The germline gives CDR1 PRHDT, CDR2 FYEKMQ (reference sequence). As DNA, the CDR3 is TGTGCCAGCAGCTTCAAAGAGGGGAAGCAACCCTACGAGCAGTACTTC. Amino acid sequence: CASSFKEGKQPYEQYF.

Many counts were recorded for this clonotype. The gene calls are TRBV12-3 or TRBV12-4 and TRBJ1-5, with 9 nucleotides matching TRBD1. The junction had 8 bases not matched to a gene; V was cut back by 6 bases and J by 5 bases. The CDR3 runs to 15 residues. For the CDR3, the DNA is TGTGCCAGCAGCTGGGGGACAGGGCCTGATCAGCCCCAGCATTTT. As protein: CASSWGTGPDQPQHF.

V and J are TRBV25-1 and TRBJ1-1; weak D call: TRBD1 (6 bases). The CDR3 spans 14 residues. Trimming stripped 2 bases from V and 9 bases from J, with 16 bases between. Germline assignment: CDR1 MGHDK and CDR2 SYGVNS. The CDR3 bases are TGTGCCAGCAGTGAACCTAGGACAGAAAGTAAAGCTTTCTTT. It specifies CASSEPRTESKAFF.

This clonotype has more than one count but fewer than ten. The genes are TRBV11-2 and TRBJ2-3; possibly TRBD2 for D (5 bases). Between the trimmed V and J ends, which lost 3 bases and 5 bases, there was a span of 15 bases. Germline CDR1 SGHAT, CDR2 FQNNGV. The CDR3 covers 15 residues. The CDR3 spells CASSFRGLPGDTQYF. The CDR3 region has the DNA TGTGCCAGCAGCTTCCGAGGACTGCCGGGAGATACGCAGTATTTT.

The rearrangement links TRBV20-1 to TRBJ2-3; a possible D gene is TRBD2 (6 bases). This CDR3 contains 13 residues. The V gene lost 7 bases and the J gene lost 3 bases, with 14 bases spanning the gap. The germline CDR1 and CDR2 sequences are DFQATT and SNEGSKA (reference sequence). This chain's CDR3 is CSVGTSGTDTQYF. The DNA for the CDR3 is TGCAGTGTCGGGACTTCTGGGACAGATACGCAGTATTTT.

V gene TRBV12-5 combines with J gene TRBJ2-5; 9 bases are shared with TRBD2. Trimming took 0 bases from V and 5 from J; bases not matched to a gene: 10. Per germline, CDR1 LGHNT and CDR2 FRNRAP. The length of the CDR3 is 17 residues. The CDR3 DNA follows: TGTGCTAGTGGTTTGGTAGCGTCGCGGGAGGGCCGGGAGACCCAGTACTTC. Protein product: CASGLVASREGRETQYF.

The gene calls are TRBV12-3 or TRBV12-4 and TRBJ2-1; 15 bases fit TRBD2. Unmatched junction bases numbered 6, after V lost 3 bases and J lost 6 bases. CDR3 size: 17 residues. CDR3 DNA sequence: TGTGCCAGCAGTTTCCGAGGACTAGCGGGAGGGCCCAATGAGCAGTTCTTC. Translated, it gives CASSFRGLAGGPNEQFF.

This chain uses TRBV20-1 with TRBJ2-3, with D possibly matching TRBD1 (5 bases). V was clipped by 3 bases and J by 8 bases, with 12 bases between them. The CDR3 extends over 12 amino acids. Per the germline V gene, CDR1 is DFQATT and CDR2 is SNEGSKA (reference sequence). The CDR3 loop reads CSARARVGTQYF. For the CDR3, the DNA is TGCAGTGCTAGGGCCAGGGTAGGTACGCAGTATTTT.

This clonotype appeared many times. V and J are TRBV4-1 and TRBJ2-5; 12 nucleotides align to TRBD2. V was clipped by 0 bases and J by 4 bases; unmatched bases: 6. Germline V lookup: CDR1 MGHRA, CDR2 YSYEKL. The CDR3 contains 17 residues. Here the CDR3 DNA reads TGCGCCAGCAGCCAAGACCGGCCGGGACTAGCGGGAGAGACCCAGTACTTC. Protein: CASSQDRPGLAGETQYF.

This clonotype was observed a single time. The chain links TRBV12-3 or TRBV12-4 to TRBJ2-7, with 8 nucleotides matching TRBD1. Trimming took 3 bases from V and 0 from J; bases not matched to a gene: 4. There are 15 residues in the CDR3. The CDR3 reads CASSFGDRSSYEQYF. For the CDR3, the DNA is TGTGCCAGCAGTTTCGGGGACAGGAGCTCCTACGAGCAGTACTTC.

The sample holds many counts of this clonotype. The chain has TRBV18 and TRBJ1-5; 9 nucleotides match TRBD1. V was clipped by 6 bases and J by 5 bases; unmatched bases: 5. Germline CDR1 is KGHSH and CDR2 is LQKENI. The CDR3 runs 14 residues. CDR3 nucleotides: TGTGCCAGCTCTCCTAGACAGGGGGATCAGCCCCAGCATTTT. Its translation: CASSPRQGDQPQHF.

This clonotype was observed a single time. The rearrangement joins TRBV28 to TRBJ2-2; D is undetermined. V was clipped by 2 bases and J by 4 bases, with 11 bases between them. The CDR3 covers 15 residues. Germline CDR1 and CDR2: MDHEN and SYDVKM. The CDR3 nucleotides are TGTGCCAGCAGTTTACCCCTAACTCCCACCGGGGAGCTGTTTTTT. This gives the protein CASSLPLTPTGELFF.

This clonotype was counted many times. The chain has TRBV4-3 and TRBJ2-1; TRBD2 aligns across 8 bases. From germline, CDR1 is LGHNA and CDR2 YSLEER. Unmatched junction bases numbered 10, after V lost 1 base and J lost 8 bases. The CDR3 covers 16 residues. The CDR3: CASSQGATSAWDEQFF. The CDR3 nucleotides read TGCGCCAGCAGCCAAGGAGCGACTAGCGCCTGGGATGAGCAGTTCTTC.